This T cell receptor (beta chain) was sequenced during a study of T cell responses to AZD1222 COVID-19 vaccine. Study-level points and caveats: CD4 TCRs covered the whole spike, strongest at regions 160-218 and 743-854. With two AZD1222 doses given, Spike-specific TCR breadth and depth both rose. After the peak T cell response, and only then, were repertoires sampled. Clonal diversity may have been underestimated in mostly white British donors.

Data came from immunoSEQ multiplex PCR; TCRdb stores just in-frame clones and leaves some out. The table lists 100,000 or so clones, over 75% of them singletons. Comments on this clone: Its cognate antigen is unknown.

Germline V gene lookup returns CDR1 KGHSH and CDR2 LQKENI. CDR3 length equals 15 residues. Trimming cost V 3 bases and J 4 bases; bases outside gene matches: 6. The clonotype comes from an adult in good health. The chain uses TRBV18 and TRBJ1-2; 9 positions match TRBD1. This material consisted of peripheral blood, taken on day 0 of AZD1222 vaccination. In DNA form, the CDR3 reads TGTGCCAGCTCACCGCCGGGACAGGGAGTCTATGGCTACACCTTC. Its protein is CASSPPGQGVYGYTF.